Listed below are T cell receptor beta chains from one sample, sequenced in a study of neoadjuvant nivolumab and ipilimumab in lung cancer. The protocol was immunoSEQ multiplex PCR, while the TCRdb copy is restricted to in-frame clones and leaves out a portion. This table holds 39,000 or so clones, approximately 92% found once. The sample consisted of peripheral blood, taken before neoadjuvant nivolumab, alone or with ipilimumab. These receptors all come from an adult with non-small cell lung cancer. Both conserved end residues are part of each CDR3. The D gene is left open where the match is weak. Clone size is stated in some rows and not others, as once, few, many or a class when expanded.

clone_size j_call v_call d_call cdr3_aa cdr3_nt
- TRBJ2-7 TRBV7-3 - CASSFEGGYEQYF TGTGCCAGCAGCTTCGAAGGGGGCTACGAGCAGTACTTC
- TRBJ1-1 TRBV10-3 - CAISEQMNTEAFF TGTGCCATCAGTGAGCAGATGAACACTGAAGCTTTCTTT
- TRBJ2-3 TRBV7-9 - CASSVTDTQYF TGTGCCAGCAGCGTCACAGATACGCAGTATTTT
- TRBJ2-1 TRBV2 - CASSSQNEQFF TGTGCCAGCAGCTCCCAGAATGAGCAGTTCTTC
- TRBJ1-3 TRBV29-1 - CSVVGNSGNTIYF TGCAGCGTGGTCGGGAACTCTGGAAACACCATATATTTT
- TRBJ2-7 TRBV5-8 - CASSTPWLLGNEQYF TGTGCCAGCAGCACCCCCTGGTTACTCGGCAACGAGCAGTACTTC
- TRBJ1-1 TRBV7-9 - CASSSTGEAFF TGTGCCAGCAGCTCCACAGGGGAAGCTTTCTTT
- TRBJ1-1 TRBV7-9 - CASSSRGTAFF TGTGCCAGCAGCTCCAGGGGTACGGCCTTCTTT
once TRBJ2-1 TRBV5-1 - CASSLNTDNNEQFF TGCGCCAGCAGCCTTAACACCGACAACAATGAGCAGTTCTTC
- TRBJ2-7 TRBV6-1 - CASSEDRFYEQYF TGTGCCAGCAGTGAAGACAGGTTCTACGAGCAGTACTTC
- TRBJ2-4 TRBV9 - CASSVDVQAKNIQYF TGTGCCAGCAGCGTAGACGTCCAAGCCAAAAACATTCAGTACTTC
- TRBJ2-3 TRBV12-5 - CASGPGSYGDTQYF TGTGCTAGTGGCCCCGGAAGCTACGGTGATACGCAGTATTTT
- TRBJ2-7 TRBV18 - CASSPLGHEQYF TGTGCCAGCTCACCACTGGGCCACGAGCAGTACTTC
- TRBJ1-5 TRBV5-6 - CASSLGQGWGNQPQHF TGTGCCAGCAGCTTGGGGCAGGGATGGGGCAATCAGCCCCAGCATTTT
- TRBJ2-7 TRBV6-5 - CASSRDANEFQEQYF TGTGCCAGCAGCAGGGACGCCAATGAGTTTCAGGAGCAGTACTTC
- TRBJ2-3 TRBV5-4 - CASSLSLDGIMDTQYF TGTGCCAGCAGCTTGTCCCTCGACGGAATCATGGATACGCAGTATTTT
once TRBJ2-5 TRBV10-1 TRBD2 CASSESLAGGQETQYF TGCGCCAGCAGTGAGTCGCTAGCGGGAGGGCAGGAGACCCAGTACTTC
- TRBJ2-3 TRBV29-1 TRBD1 CSVAWTGGLMDTQYF TGCAGCGTTGCCTGGACAGGGGGTCTCATGGATACGCAGTATTTT
- TRBJ2-7 TRBV27 TRBD2 CASRTGLAGGPGEQYF TGTGCCAGCAGGACGGGACTAGCGGGAGGGCCAGGAGAGCAGTACTTC
- TRBJ2-7 TRBV28 TRBD1 CASSRDRDYEQYF TGTGCCAGCAGCCGGGACAGGGACTACGAGCAGTACTTC
- TRBJ2-7 TRBV14 TRBD2 CASSQKGLAGEVGAYEQYF TGTGCCAGCAGCCAAAAGGGACTAGCGGGAGAAGTTGGGGCCTACGAGCAGTACTTC
- TRBJ1-2 TRBV5-4 TRBD1 CASSLGGQGPYGYTF TGTGCCAGCAGCTTGGGAGGACAGGGGCCCTATGGCTACACCTTC
- TRBJ2-3 TRBV4-2 - CASSQSLDTQYF TGTGCCAGCAGCCAGTCTCTAGATACGCAGTATTTT
once TRBJ2-2 TRBV27 - CASLPQGSGELFF TGTGCCAGTCTCCCTCAGGGATCAGGGGAGCTGTTTTTT
- TRBJ2-7 TRBV7-6 - CASSLSASSSRYEQYF TGTGCCAGCAGCTTATCAGCCTCCAGTTCACGATACGAGCAGTACTTC
- TRBJ2-2 TRBV6-4 - CASSSVPDTGELFF TGTGCCAGCAGTTCGGTGCCCGACACCGGGGAGCTGTTTTTT
- TRBJ2-7 TRBV7-2 - CASSLAGAHEQYF TGTGCCAGCAGCTTAGCAGGGGCCCACGAGCAGTACTTC
- TRBJ2-7 TRBV5-1 TRBD2 CASSLFEREYEQYF TGCGCCAGCAGCTTGTTCGAGCGGGAGTACGAGCAGTACTTC
- TRBJ2-7 TRBV27 - CASSPILAGPYEQYF TGTGCCAGCAGTCCGATCCTCGCGGGGCCATACGAGCAGTACTTC
once TRBJ1-1 TRBV7-2 TRBD1 CASSFPTGGTEAFF TGTGCCAGCAGCTTCCCTACAGGGGGCACTGAAGCTTTCTTT
- TRBJ2-3 TRBV28 TRBD1 CASSRQGRSTDTQYF TGTGCCAGCAGCCGACAGGGGCGTAGCACAGATACGCAGTATTTT
- TRBJ2-5 TRBV15 TRBD1 CATSRDPAYQGGGETQYF TGTGCCACCAGCAGAGATCCCGCCTACCAAGGGGGCGGAGAGACCCAGTACTTC
few TRBJ2-2 TRBV18 - CASTNRVGTTGELFF TGTGCCAGCACGAACAGGGTGGGGACAACCGGGGAGCTGTTTTTT
- TRBJ2-2 TRBV27 - CASSFLGTNTGELFF TGTGCCAGCAGTTTTCTGGGTACGAACACCGGGGAGCTGTTTTTT
once TRBJ2-3 TRBV7-9 TRBD2 CASSLTSGRDTQYF TGTGCCAGCAGCTTGACTAGCGGGAGGGATACGCAGTATTTT
- TRBJ2-2 TRBV18 - CASSPLEGLNTGELFF TGTGCCAGCTCACCACTGGAGGGGCTGAACACCGGGGAGCTGTTTTTT
- TRBJ2-7 TRBV18 - CASSPPGQSYEQYF TGTGCCAGCTCACCACCGGGACAATCCTACGAGCAGTACTTC
- TRBJ1-2 TRBV6-5 - CASSYTAIDNLYGYTF TGTGCCAGCAGTTACACGGCGATAGACAACCTCTATGGCTACACCTTC
- TRBJ2-3 TRBV5-1 TRBD2 CASSFATGTSGIETQYF TGCGCCAGCAGCTTTGCGACCGGGACTAGCGGAATCGAAACGCAGTATTTT
few TRBJ2-7 TRBV6-5 TRBD1 CASSRQDRGREQYF TGTGCCAGCAGTCGACAAGACAGGGGGCGCGAGCAGTACTTC
- TRBJ2-2 TRBV7-3 TRBD1 CASSLQGASVGELFF TGTGCCAGCAGCTTGCAGGGGGCGTCGGTCGGGGAGCTGTTTTTT
- TRBJ2-7 TRBV2 TRBD2 CASSPSGYEQYF TGTGCCAGCAGCCCTAGCGGATACGAGCAGTACTTC
- TRBJ2-4 TRBV7-8 - CASSPTGTLAKNIQYF TGTGCCAGCAGCCCAACCGGGACTTTAGCCAAAAACATTCAGTACTTC
- TRBJ2-1 TRBV30 - CAWSVLTYNEQFF TGTGCCTGGAGTGTACTTACCTACAATGAGCAGTTCTTC
- TRBJ1-5 TRBV9 TRBD1 CASSAQGDRGQPQHF TGTGCCAGCAGCGCTCAGGGGGACAGAGGTCAGCCCCAGCATTTT
- TRBJ2-1 TRBV5-1 - CASSLREPNEQFF TGCGCCAGCAGCCTCCGGGAGCCCAATGAGCAGTTCTTC
- TRBJ2-7 TRBV14 TRBD2 CASSLAGSREQYF TGTGCCAGCAGCTTAGCGGGTTCCAGGGAGCAGTACTTC
- TRBJ2-1 TRBV5-1 TRBD1 CASSSSGTGGAGEQFF TGCGCCAGCAGTTCCTCCGGGACAGGGGGCGCGGGTGAGCAGTTCTTC
- TRBJ1-1 TRBV19 - CASMRRYTEAFF TGTGCCAGTATGAGAAGGTACACTGAAGCTTTCTTT
- TRBJ2-6 TRBV6-4 TRBD1 CASSLGDSSASGANVLTF TGTGCCAGCAGCCTCGGGGACAGTAGTGCTTCTGGGGCCAACGTCCTGACTTTC
- TRBJ2-3 TRBV6-1 - CASRLEGRSDTQYF TGTGCCAGCAGACTAGAGGGCCGGTCAGATACGCAGTATTTT
- TRBJ1-4 TRBV7-9 - CASSLRGIEKLFF TGTGCCAGCAGCTTACGGGGGATCGAAAAACTGTTTTTT
- TRBJ2-1 TRBV4-3 - CASSQDGSAGNPYNEQFF TGCGCCAGCAGCCAAGATGGTTCGGCGGGAAACCCCTACAATGAGCAGTTCTTC
- TRBJ2-3 TRBV28 - CASSSPHPGTSSTDTQYF TGTGCCAGCAGTTCGCCCCACCCCGGGACAAGTAGCACAGATACGCAGTATTTT
- TRBJ1-2 TRBV11-2 - CASSLSPQVNYGYTF TGTGCCAGCAGCTTGAGCCCACAGGTGAACTATGGCTACACCTTC
- TRBJ2-7 TRBV6-6 - CASSYGTQTLYEQYF TGTGCCAGCAGTTACGGGACCCAGACCCTCTACGAGCAGTACTTC